This is a list of T cell receptor beta chains from one sample in a study of beta chain features in type 1 diabetes. Measured with immunoSEQ multiplex PCR; TCRdb has only the in-frame clones, and not every one. The sample yields around 650,000 clones, over 10% seen once. The sequencing sample was made of naive CD4+ T cells from blood. Receptors were obtained from a man aged 25 to 45 with type 1 diabetes. Each CDR3 is given with its conserved first and last residue. The order of the fields is J gene, clone size, V gene, D gene, CDR3 protein, CDR3 DNA. The D gene is left open where the match is weak. Part of the rows lack a size; the others show once, few, many or a class for expanded clones.

TRBJ2-1 - TRBV6-5 - CASSSALGSFSEQFF TGTGCCAGCAGTTCCGCTTTGGGCAGCTTTAGTGAGCAGTTCTTC
TRBJ2-5 few TRBV4-1 - CASKPQGTQYF TGCGCCAGCAAACCGCAGGGGACCCAGTACTTC
TRBJ1-1 few TRBV29-1 - CSGRLGSDTEAFF TGCAGCGGCCGACTAGGGTCGGACACTGAAGCTTTCTTT
TRBJ2-3 few TRBV7-2 - CASTLQRWTDTQYF TGTGCCAGCACCTTACAGCGATGGACAGATACGCAGTATTTT
TRBJ2-1 - TRBV11-2 TRBD2 CASSLAGSYNEQFF TGTGCCAGCTCACTAGCGGGCTCCTACAATGAGCAGTTCTTC
TRBJ1-2 few TRBV4-3 - CASSQETAVANYGYTF TGCGCCAGCAGCCAAGAAACTGCGGTGGCTAACTATGGCTACACCTTC
TRBJ1-1 - TRBV11-2 - CASSLEAGGVTEAFF TGTGCCAGCAGCTTAGAGGCGGGGGGCGTCACTGAAGCTTTCTTT
TRBJ2-1 few TRBV2 TRBD1 CASSGDRSSYNEQFF TGTGCCAGCAGTGGGGACAGGAGCTCCTACAATGAGCAGTTCTTC
TRBJ2-1 - TRBV10-3 - CAIRLDSTYNEQFF TGTGCCATCAGATTAGACAGCACCTACAATGAGCAGTTCTTC
TRBJ1-5 - TRBV10-3 - CAISVGQGNQPQHF TGTGCCATCAGTGTCGGCCAGGGCAATCAGCCCCAGCATTTT
TRBJ2-5 few TRBV5-1 - CASSLRTIQETQYF TGCGCCAGCAGCTTGCGGACCATACAAGAGACCCAGTACTTC
TRBJ2-7 - TRBV4-2 - CASSLGQPSYEQYF TGTGCCAGCAGCCTAGGACAGCCATCCTACGAGCAGTACTTC
TRBJ1-6 few TRBV7-2 - CASSLAPPGAYNSPLHF TGTGCCAGCAGCTTAGCTCCGCCGGGGGCCTATAATTCACCCCTCCACTTT
TRBJ2-7 - TRBV7-2 - CASSLGGGQPRYEQYF TGTGCCAGCAGCTTAGGAGGCGGACAACCCAGATACGAGCAGTACTTC
TRBJ2-4 few TRBV7-2 - CASSPGGDNQYF TGTGCCAGCAGCCCTGGGGGCGACAATCAGTACTTC
TRBJ2-3 few TRBV7-2 TRBD1 CASSLRDSRTDTQYF TGTGCCAGCAGCTTACGGGACAGCCGCACAGATACGCAGTATTTT
TRBJ2-7 - TRBV6-5 TRBD1 CASSSSTGKIYEQYF TGTGCCAGCAGTTCCTCGACAGGGAAAATCTACGAGCAGTACTTC
TRBJ2-1 - TRBV28 - CASSLVSSYNEQFF TGTGCCAGCAGTTTAGTTTCCAGCTACAATGAGCAGTTCTTC
TRBJ2-5 - TRBV27 TRBD2 CASSPLTSGGAEETQYF TGTGCCAGCAGTCCCCTCACTAGCGGGGGGGCTGAGGAGACCCAGTACTTC
TRBJ2-7 - TRBV10-3 - CAISTEYSFYEQYF TGTGCCATCAGTACAGAGTACTCTTTCTACGAGCAGTACTTC
TRBJ2-1 - TRBV2 - CASRQDSNEQFF TGTGCCAGCAGACAAGACAGCAATGAGCAGTTCTTC
TRBJ2-3 - TRBV4-2 - CASSQDWRQGTSSTDTQYF TGTGCCAGCAGCCAAGATTGGAGGCAGGGGACTTCTAGCACAGATACGCAGTATTTT
TRBJ2-5 few TRBV10-3 - CAISGLVGAEETQYF TGTGCCATCAGTGGCTTAGTGGGGGCGGAAGAGACCCAGTACTTC
TRBJ2-1 - TRBV4-3 - CASSLEPGADNEQFF TGCGCCAGCAGCCTCGAGCCGGGGGCGGACAATGAGCAGTTCTTC
TRBJ2-3 few TRBV10-3 - CAISESSDLAHTQYF TGTGCCATCAGTGAGTCGAGTGATCTCGCCCATACGCAGTATTTT
TRBJ2-7 - TRBV19 - CASSNGGPYEQYF TGTGCCAGTAGCAATGGAGGGCCCTACGAGCAGTACTTC
TRBJ2-7 - TRBV11-2 TRBD1 CASSSLGTGKYEQYF TGTGCCAGCAGCTCATTGGGGACAGGGAAGTACGAGCAGTACTTC
TRBJ2-7 - TRBV5-1 TRBD1 CASSWGQGAYEQYF TGCGCCAGCAGCTGGGGACAGGGGGCCTACGAGCAGTACTTC
TRBJ2-5 - TRBV19 TRBD1 CASSAGTVGETQYF TGTGCCAGTAGTGCCGGGACAGTGGGAGAGACCCAGTACTTC
TRBJ2-1 - TRBV10-3 - CASTSGPSNVYNEQFF TGTGCCAGTACATCCGGGCCCTCAAACGTTTACAATGAGCAGTTCTTC
TRBJ2-1 few TRBV2 - CASSELVRQFF TGTGCCAGCAGTGAACTGGTGAGGCAATTCTTC
TRBJ1-5 few TRBV21-1 - CASSTPGQGKYSNQPQHF TGTGCCAGCAGCACTCCGGGACAGGGGAAATATAGCAATCAGCCCCAGCATTTT
TRBJ2-3 - TRBV25-1 - CASSDGQKGTDTQYF TGTGCCAGCAGTGATGGGCAAAAGGGCACAGATACGCAGTATTTT
TRBJ2-7 - TRBV7-9 - CASSPRGFRSYEQYF TGTGCCAGCAGCCCAAGAGGGTTTCGGTCCTACGAGCAGTACTTC
TRBJ1-4 few TRBV9 - CASSVAGRPNEKLFF TGTGCCAGCAGCGTAGCGGGCAGACCAAATGAAAAACTGTTTTTT
TRBJ2-7 - TRBV6-5 - CASSYSGRFLYEQYF TGTGCCAGCAGTTACTCGGGCAGGTTCCTTTACGAGCAGTACTTC
TRBJ2-3 few TRBV29-1 - CSVSGRGSSVGTDTQYF TGCAGCGTTTCTGGAAGGGGGAGTAGTGTCGGCACAGATACGCAGTATTTT
TRBJ2-4 - TRBV9 TRBD1 CASSPGTGGFIQYF TGTGCCAGCAGCCCCGGGACAGGGGGCTTCATTCAGTACTTC
TRBJ2-7 few TRBV5-1 TRBD1 CASSPGSDRGAYEQYF TGCGCCAGCAGCCCGGGCTCGGACAGGGGCGCCTACGAGCAGTACTTC
TRBJ1-2 few TRBV9 - CASSVLGTYGYTF TGTGCCAGCAGCGTCCTGGGGACCTATGGCTACACCTTC
TRBJ2-1 - TRBV29-1 TRBD1 CSGDRNNEQFF TGCAGCGGGGACAGAAACAATGAGCAGTTCTTC
TRBJ1-5 few TRBV6-1 - CASSELSNQPQHF TGTGCCAGCAGTGAACTTAGCAATCAGCCCCAGCATTTT
TRBJ2-3 few TRBV4-2 TRBD2 CASSRDLAGSTDTQYF TGTGCCAGCAGCCGGGATTTAGCGGGGAGCACAGATACGCAGTATTTT
TRBJ2-5 - TRBV7-9 - CASSDWTLQETQYF TGTGCCAGCAGCGACTGGACACTACAAGAGACCCAGTACTTC